The present TCR beta chain was sequenced within a study of CD8 T cells in Susac syndrome. Random hexamers primed reverse transcription of roughly 0.45 to 1 ug RNA. TCRdb used MiXCR to reprocess the immunoSEQ multiplex PCR reads, holding one entry per CDR3 protein. The sample contains 150,000 to 200,000 distinct CDR3 sequences, around 94% of which appear only once. CDR1 is SNHLY, CDR2 FYNNEI, per germline. Trimming left V 8 bases short and J 2 bases short, with 13 bases between. There are 14 residues in the CDR3. The J gene is TRBJ1-5, the V gene TRBV2; weak D call: TRBD1 (6 bases). The TCR sequence derives from a human donor with multiple sclerosis. Specimen: CD4+ T cells from PBMCs. DNA for the CDR3: TGTGCCAGCCATCCGGGGGGCGGCAATCAGCCCCAGCATTTT. This translates into CASHPGGGNQPQHF.